The 14 T cell receptor beta chains below were found in one sample sequenced in a study of blood T cell repertoires in COVID-19. TCRdb's table, derived via immunoSEQ multiplex PCR, lists solely in-frame clones and lacks some. The table shows around 250,000 clones, with around 84% occurring only once. The sequencing sample was made of peripheral blood. The receptor set was obtained from a woman under 30 with acute or convalescent COVID-19.

This chain joins TRBV28 and TRBJ2-7, with D tentatively TRBD2 (6 bases). The CDR3 runs 14 residues. With 5 bases removed from V and 2 bases from J, the gap between germline ends came to 13 bases. The V gene's germline CDR1 is MDHEN and CDR2 SYDVKM. The DNA for the CDR3 is TGTGCCAGCAGTCCGCATAGCGGACCCTACGAGCAGTACTTC. This translates into CASSPHSGPYEQYF. The whole variable domain, remainder taken from reference TRBV28 and TRBJ2-7, is DVKVTQSSRYLVKRTGEKVFLECVQDMDHENMFWYRQDPGLGLRLIYFSYDVKMKEKGDIPEGYSVSREKKERFSLILESASTNQTSMYLCASSPHSGPYEQYFGPGTRLTVT.

The V and J genes are TRBV18 and TRBJ1-5; 12 bases are a match to TRBD1. The CDR3 covers 18 residues. Germline V gene sequence: CDR1 KGHSH, CDR2 LQKENI. V trimming: 3 bases; J trimming: 1 base; junction bases outside the gene matches: 7. For the CDR3, the DNA is TGTGCCAGCTCACCTCCCGGGACAGGGGGCTGGAGCAATCAGCCCCAGCATTTT. It encodes CASSPPGTGGWSNQPQHF.

The rearrangement joins TRBV16 to TRBJ2-1; 9 bases map to TRBD1. V was pared by 3 bases and J by 3 bases, with 3 bases of the junction left unmatched. The germline gives CDR1 KGHSY, CDR2 FQNENV. This CDR3 contains 15 residues. The CDR3 is CASSHWDRDYNEQFF. CDR3 sequence (DNA): TGTGCCAGCAGCCATTGGGACAGGGACTACAATGAGCAGTTCTTC.

The chain links TRBV9 to TRBJ1-1, with D possibly being TRBD1 (5 bases). Per the germline V gene, CDR1 is SGDLS and CDR2 is YYNGEE. This CDR3 has 14 amino acids. V was clipped by 2 bases and J by 4 bases, with 12 bases between them. CDR3 sequence (DNA): TGTGCCAGCAGCGTCCAGGGTTCGGGCACTGAAGCTTTCTTT. Translating gives CASSVQGSGTEAFF.

The sample holds a few counts of this clone. The chain uses TRBV7-2 and TRBJ2-1, with TRBD2 matching 14 bases. V shed 5 bases, J shed 8 bases, and the junction held 11 bases outside the gene matches. CDR1 is SGHTA, CDR2 FQGNSA, per germline. The CDR3 length is 17 residues. The CDR3 DNA reads as TGTGCCAGCAGCCCGGGACTAGCGGGAGTAGGGGCTGATGAGCAGTTCTTC. Its translation is CASSPGLAGVGADEQFF.

This sequence joins TRBV27 and TRBJ2-1, with TRBD2 matching 9 bases. V dropped 0 bases and J dropped 9; count of bases not matched to a gene: 6. This CDR3 contains 15 residues. CDR1 is MNHEY, CDR2 SMNVEV, per germline (reference sequence). DNA for the CDR3: TGTGCCAGCAGTTTATCGGCGGGAGGGGGTAGTGAGCAGTTCTTC. Its protein product is CASSLSAGGGSEQFF.

CDR3 DNA: TGTGCCAGCAGCCGGCCCTATGGCACTGCAGGGGCTAATTCACCCCTCCACTTT. Translating gives CASSRPYGTAGANSPLHF. V and J are TRBV27 and TRBJ1-6; perhaps TRBD1 as D (6 bases). The CDR3 is 18 residues long. Germline loops: CDR1 MNHEY, CDR2 SMNVEV (reference sequence). The V end was cut by 6 bases, the J end by 6 bases, with 24 bases between.

This chain joins TRBV28 and TRBJ1-2; perhaps TRBD1 as D (5 bases). The CDR3 extends over 16 amino acids. The germline V gene encodes CDR1 MDHEN and CDR2 SYDVKM. Trimming removed 7 bases at V and 5 bases at J, with 23 bases between. CDR3 sequence (DNA): TGTGCCAGCACCTCTTCCCAGGAGGGGCGGATATATGGCTACACCTTC. Its translation: CASTSSQEGRIYGYTF.

This clone has just one count. V and J are TRBV24-1 and TRBJ2-3, with TRBD2 identical over 15 bases. J lost 2 bases, V lost 4 bases, and 3 bases had no gene match. The CDR3 length is 17 residues. Germline loops: CDR1 KGHDR, CDR2 SFDVKD. In DNA, the CDR3 is TGTGCCACCAGTGAGGGACTAGCGGGAGGACCCACAGATACGCAGTATTTT. Protein sequence: CATSEGLAGGPTDTQYF.

J is TRBJ2-5 and V is TRBV5-5; TRBD2 might be the D (5 bases). V lost 7 bases and J lost 4, with 20 bases in between. Germline lookup yields CDR1 SGHKS and CDR2 YYEKEE (reference sequence). CDR3 size: 15 residues. CDR3 region: CASVPGYYDLETQYF. The CDR3 DNA is TGTGCCAGCGTCCCGGGATACTATGACCTAGAGACCCAGTACTTC.

This chain links TRBV12-3 or TRBV12-4 with TRBJ1-2, with D perhaps matching TRBD1 (6 bases). The V end lost 5 bases, the J end lost 5 bases, and 12 bases lay between the germline ends. CDR3 length: 13 residues. This chain's CDR3 is CASSPGHDYGYTF. The CDR3 DNA reads as TGTGCCAGCAGTCCGGGACACGATTATGGCTACACCTTC.

This chain joins TRBV2 and TRBJ2-3, with TRBD1 identical over 9 bases. Per the germline V gene, CDR1 is SNHLY and CDR2 is FYNNEI. V was pared by 1 base and J by 7 bases, with 3 bases of the junction left unmatched. CDR3 length: 14 amino acids. As DNA, the CDR3 is TGTGCCAGCAGTGAAGGGACAGGGGCCTATACGCAGTATTTT. The encoded protein is CASSEGTGAYTQYF.

The chain is built from TRBV14 and TRBJ2-1, with TRBD2 matching over 10 bases. The CDR3 runs to 16 residues. V dropped 1 base and J dropped 4; count of bases not matched to a gene: 4. Germline values: CDR1 SGHDN, CDR2 FVKESK. CDR3 nucleotides: TGTGCCAGCAGCCAAGCCGGACTAGCGGTTTACAATGAGCAGTTCTTC. It yields the protein CASSQAGLAVYNEQFF. The whole variable domain, filled in from reference TRBV14 and TRBJ2-1, reads EAGVTQFPSHSVIEKGQTVTLRCDPISGHDNLYWYRRVMGKEIKFLLHFVKESKQDESGMPNNRFLAERTGGTYSTLKVQPAELEDSGVYFCASSQAGLAVYNEQFFGPGTRLTVL.

In DNA, the CDR3 is TGTGCCAGTAATCGGCAGGGGGACTACGAGCAGTACTTC. This sequence encodes CASNRQGDYEQYF. This chain links TRBV12-3 or TRBV12-4 with TRBJ2-7, with 7 bases fitting TRBD1. The CDR3 is made up of 13 amino acids. Trimming at V came to 9 bases and at J to 3 bases, leaving 8 bases not matched to a gene.